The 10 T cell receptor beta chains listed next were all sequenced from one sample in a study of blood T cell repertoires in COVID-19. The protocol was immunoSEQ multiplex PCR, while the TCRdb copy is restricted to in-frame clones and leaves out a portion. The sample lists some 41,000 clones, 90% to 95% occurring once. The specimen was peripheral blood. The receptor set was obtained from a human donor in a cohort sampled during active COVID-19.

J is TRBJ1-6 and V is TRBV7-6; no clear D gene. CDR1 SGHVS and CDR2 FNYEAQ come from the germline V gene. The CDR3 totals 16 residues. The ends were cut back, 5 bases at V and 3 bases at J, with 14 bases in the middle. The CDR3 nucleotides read TGTGCCAGCAGCCCAGCGGAGGTTCTCTATAATTCACCCCTCCACTTT. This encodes CASSPAEVLYNSPLHF.

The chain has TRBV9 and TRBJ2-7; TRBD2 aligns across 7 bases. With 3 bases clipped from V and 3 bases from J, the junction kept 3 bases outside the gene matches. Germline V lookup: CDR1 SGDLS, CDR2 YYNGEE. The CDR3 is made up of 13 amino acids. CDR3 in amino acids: CASSEASGYEQYF. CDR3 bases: TGTGCCAGCAGCGAGGCTAGCGGCTACGAGCAGTACTTC. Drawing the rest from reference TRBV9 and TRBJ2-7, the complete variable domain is DSGVTQTPKHLITATGQRVTLRCSPRSGDLSVYWYQQSLDQGLQFLIQYYNGEERAKGNILERFSAQQFPDLHSELNLSSLELGDSALYFCASSEASGYEQYFGPGTRLTVT.

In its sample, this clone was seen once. The CDR3 region has the DNA TGTGCCACCAGCGCGCCAACCGGGACAGATGCTGAAAAACTGTTTTTT. This sequence encodes CATSAPTGTDAEKLFF. This sequence joins TRBV15 and TRBJ1-4; 7 nucleotides match TRBD1. V was clipped by 5 bases and J by 7 bases; unmatched bases: 13. Germline V gene sequence: CDR1 LNHNV, CDR2 YYDKDF (reference sequence). The CDR3 loop spans 16 amino acids.

CDR3 bases: TGTGCCAGTAGTACCTTCGGCAGGGCCGAGAACACTGAAGCTTTCTTT. This encodes CASSTFGRAENTEAFF. V gene TRBV19 combines with J gene TRBJ1-1; the D gene is possibly TRBD1 (5 bases). V was cut by 4 bases and J by 1 base, with 16 bases left in between. This CDR3 contains 16 residues. In germline, CDR1 is LNHDA, CDR2 SQIVND (reference sequence).

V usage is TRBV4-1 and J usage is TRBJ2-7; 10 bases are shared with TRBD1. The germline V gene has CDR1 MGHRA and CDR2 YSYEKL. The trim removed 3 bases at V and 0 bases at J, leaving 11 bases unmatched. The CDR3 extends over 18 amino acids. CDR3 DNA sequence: TGCGCCAGCAGCCAGGACATGGGACAGGGGCCGTACTCCTACGAGCAGTACTTC. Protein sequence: CASSQDMGQGPYSYEQYF.

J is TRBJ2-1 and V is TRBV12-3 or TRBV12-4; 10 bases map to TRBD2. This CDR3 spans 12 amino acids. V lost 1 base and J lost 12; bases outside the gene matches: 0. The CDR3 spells CASSLGTSGQFF. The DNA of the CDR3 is TGTGCCAGCAGTTTAGGGACTAGCGGGCAGTTCTTC.

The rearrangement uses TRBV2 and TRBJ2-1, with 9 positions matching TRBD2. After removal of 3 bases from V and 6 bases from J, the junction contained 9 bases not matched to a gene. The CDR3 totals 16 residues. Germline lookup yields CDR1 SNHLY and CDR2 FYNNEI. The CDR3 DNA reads TGTGCCAGCAGTGATCTGGCGGGGGGGCCACTCAATGAGCAGTTCTTC. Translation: CASSDLAGGPLNEQFF.

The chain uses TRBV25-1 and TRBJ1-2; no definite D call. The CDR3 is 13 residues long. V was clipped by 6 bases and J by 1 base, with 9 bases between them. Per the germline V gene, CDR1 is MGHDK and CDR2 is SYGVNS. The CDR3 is CASRNSGNYGYTF. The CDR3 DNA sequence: TGTGCCAGCAGGAACAGCGGTAACTATGGCTACACCTTC.

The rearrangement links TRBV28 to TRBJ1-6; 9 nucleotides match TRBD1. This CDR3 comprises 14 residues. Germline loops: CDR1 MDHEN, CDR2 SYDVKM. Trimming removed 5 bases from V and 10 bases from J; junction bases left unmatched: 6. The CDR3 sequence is CASSRDREASPLHF. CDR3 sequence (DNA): TGTGCCAGCAGTCGGGACAGGGAGGCATCACCCCTCCACTTT.

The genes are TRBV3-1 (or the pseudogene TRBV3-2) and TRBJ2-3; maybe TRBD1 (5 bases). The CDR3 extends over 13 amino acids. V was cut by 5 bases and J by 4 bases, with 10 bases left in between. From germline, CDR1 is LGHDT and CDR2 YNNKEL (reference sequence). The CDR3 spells CASSIRGPDTQYF. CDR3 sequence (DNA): TGTGCCAGCAGCATTAGGGGCCCAGATACGCAGTATTTT.